These T cell receptor beta chains were read from a single sample in a study of blood T cell repertoires in COVID-19. Only in-frame clones appear in the TCRdb table, and some are missing; sequencing was by immunoSEQ multiplex PCR. The table shows 190,000 or so clones, with 94% occurring only once. The sample was peripheral blood. Receptors were obtained from a man under 40 with COVID-19, enrolled during active disease. CDR3s include the opening cysteine and the closing phenylalanine or tryptophan. The D gene is left open where the match is weak. Size tells how often a clone was seen (once, few, many) or the class of an expanded clone, and some rows leave it out.

V gene: TRBV6-2/TRBV6-3
clone size: -
D gene: -
J gene: TRBJ1-5
CDR3 length: 16
CDR3 DNA: TGTGCCAGCAGTTTAGTAGGGGTGTTAGGTAATCAGCCCCAGCATTTT
CDR3 protein: CASSLVGVLGNQPQHF

V gene: TRBV3-1/TRBV3-2
clone size: -
D gene: -
J gene: TRBJ2-1
CDR3 length: 18
CDR3 DNA: TGTGCCAGCAGCCAATATCCCTCGAGGGGGGGCGGGTACAATGAGCAGTTCTTC
CDR3 protein: CASSQYPSRGGGYNEQFF

V gene: TRBV6-4
clone size: once
D gene: -
J gene: TRBJ1-5
CDR3 length: 13
CDR3 DNA: TGTGCCAGCAGTGACACAGGCAGGTCGCCCCAGCATTTT
CDR3 protein: CASSDTGRSPQHF

V gene: TRBV5-1
clone size: -
D gene: -
J gene: TRBJ1-1
CDR3 length: 15
CDR3 DNA: TGCGCCAGCAGCTCCGGAGGTCAGGCGAACACTGAAGCTTTCTTT
CDR3 protein: CASSSGGQANTEAFF

V gene: TRBV19
clone size: -
D gene: -
J gene: TRBJ1-1
CDR3 length: 15
CDR3 DNA: TGTGCCAGTATGGGACAAGCTGGGGGAGTGACTGAAGCTTTCTTT
CDR3 protein: CASMGQAGGVTEAFF

V gene: TRBV5-1
clone size: once
D gene: TRBD1
J gene: TRBJ1-3
CDR3 length: 16
CDR3 DNA: TGCGCCAGCAGCTTACAGGGGATCCGCTCTGGAAACACCATATATTTT
CDR3 protein: CASSLQGIRSGNTIYF

V gene: TRBV6-1
clone size: -
D gene: -
J gene: TRBJ2-5
CDR3 length: 13
CDR3 DNA: TGTGCCAGCAACCTACAGGGTGGAGAGACCCAGTACTTC
CDR3 protein: CASNLQGGETQYF

V gene: TRBV5-6
clone size: -
D gene: -
J gene: TRBJ2-5
CDR3 length: 15
CDR3 DNA: TGTGCCAGCAGCCGGTGGGGCCTCTACCAAGAGACCCAGTACTTC
CDR3 protein: CASSRWGLYQETQYF

V gene: TRBV5-3
clone size: -
D gene: -
J gene: TRBJ1-6
CDR3 length: 12
CDR3 DNA: TGTGCCAGAAGCCCCCACAGGGACCCCCTCCACTTT
CDR3 protein: CARSPHRDPLHF

V gene: TRBV12-3/TRBV12-4
clone size: -
D gene: TRBD2
J gene: TRBJ2-5
CDR3 length: 13
CDR3 DNA: TGTGCCAGCAGTCCCGGGGGGGGAGAGACCCAGTACTTC
CDR3 protein: CASSPGGGETQYF

V gene: TRBV27
clone size: once
D gene: TRBD2
J gene: TRBJ2-7
CDR3 length: 14
CDR3 DNA: TGTGCCAGCAGTACAACTAGCGGGGACTACGAGCAGTACTTC
CDR3 protein: CASSTTSGDYEQYF

V gene: TRBV6-5
clone size: -
D gene: -
J gene: TRBJ1-2
CDR3 length: 13
CDR3 DNA: TGTGCCAGCGAGACGACAGGAGTCTATGGCTACACCTTC
CDR3 protein: CASETTGVYGYTF

V gene: TRBV9
clone size: -
D gene: -
J gene: TRBJ1-3
CDR3 length: 16
CDR3 DNA: TGTGCCAGCAGCGTAGGCTGGGGAGGGCTCGGAAACACCATATATTTT
CDR3 protein: CASSVGWGGLGNTIYF

V gene: TRBV5-1
clone size: -
D gene: -
J gene: TRBJ2-1
CDR3 length: 15
CDR3 DNA: TGCGCCAGCAGCTCCCCGGGACAAGGATACAATGAGCAGTTCTTC
CDR3 protein: CASSSPGQGYNEQFF

V gene: TRBV11-2
clone size: -
D gene: -
J gene: TRBJ1-2
CDR3 length: 13
CDR3 DNA: TGTGCCAGCAGTGAGGGTAGAGTCTATGGCTACACCTTC
CDR3 protein: CASSEGRVYGYTF

V gene: TRBV2
clone size: -
D gene: TRBD1
J gene: TRBJ2-7
CDR3 length: 15
CDR3 DNA: TGTGCCAGCAGTGGGGACAGGGGGATTTCCTACGAGCAGTACTTC
CDR3 protein: CASSGDRGISYEQYF

V gene: TRBV30
clone size: once
D gene: TRBD1
J gene: TRBJ2-4
CDR3 length: 15
CDR3 DNA: TGTGCCTACGCGGGGGACAGGGGGGCCAAAAACATTCAGTACTTC
CDR3 protein: CAYAGDRGAKNIQYF

V gene: TRBV5-4
clone size: once
D gene: -
J gene: TRBJ2-7
CDR3 length: 16
CDR3 DNA: TGTGCCAGCAGCTTGGGACAGGCGGCCCCCAGGCACGAGCAGTACTTC
CDR3 protein: CASSLGQAAPRHEQYF

V gene: TRBV3-1/TRBV3-2
clone size: -
D gene: TRBD1
J gene: TRBJ1-3
CDR3 length: 15
CDR3 DNA: TGTGCCAGCACACCGGGACAGGACTCTGGAAACACCATATATTTT
CDR3 protein: CASTPGQDSGNTIYF

V gene: TRBV6-6
clone size: -
D gene: -
J gene: TRBJ1-2
CDR3 length: 13
CDR3 DNA: TGTGCCAGCAGTTACGAGGGACATGAGAGCTACACCTTC
CDR3 protein: CASSYEGHESYTF

V gene: TRBV10-1
clone size: once
D gene: TRBD1
J gene: TRBJ1-3
CDR3 length: 18
CDR3 DNA: TGCGCCAGCAGTCGTCGCCTGACAGGGGACAACTCTGGAAACACCATATATTTT
CDR3 protein: CASSRRLTGDNSGNTIYF

V gene: TRBV6-1
clone size: -
D gene: -
J gene: TRBJ1-2
CDR3 length: 14
CDR3 DNA: TGTGCCAGCAGTGAACGGGGTCCGGGAAACGGCTACACCTTC
CDR3 protein: CASSERGPGNGYTF

V gene: TRBV30
clone size: -
D gene: -
J gene: TRBJ1-2
CDR3 length: 12
CDR3 DNA: TGTGCCTGGAATACCCGGGGTTGGGGCTACACCTTC
CDR3 protein: CAWNTRGWGYTF

V gene: TRBV9
clone size: -
D gene: TRBD2
J gene: TRBJ2-3
CDR3 length: 17
CDR3 DNA: TGTGCCAGCAGCATCCTAGCGGGGGGGCCGGATCCAGATACGCAGTATTTT
CDR3 protein: CASSILAGGPDPDTQYF

V gene: TRBV9
clone size: -
D gene: -
J gene: TRBJ2-7
CDR3 length: 15
CDR3 DNA: TGTGCCAGCAGCGTAGACGGGACTCCAGCTTGGGAGCAGTACTTC
CDR3 protein: CASSVDGTPAWEQYF

V gene: TRBV29-1
clone size: -
D gene: TRBD2
J gene: TRBJ2-1
CDR3 length: 14
CDR3 DNA: TGCAGCGCTCCTAGCGGGGGTCCCTACAATGAGCAGTTCTTC
CDR3 protein: CSAPSGGPYNEQFF

V gene: TRBV12-2
clone size: -
D gene: -
J gene: TRBJ2-5
CDR3 length: 17
CDR3 DNA: TGTGCAAGTCGCCCCCGGACCCCCCGAGGGCGCTTTGAGACCCAGTACTTC
CDR3 protein: CASRPRTPRGRFETQYF

V gene: TRBV29-1
clone size: -
D gene: TRBD1
J gene: TRBJ1-1
CDR3 length: 13
CDR3 DNA: TGCAGCGTGAGACAGGGGAAAAACACTGAAGCTTTCTTT
CDR3 protein: CSVRQGKNTEAFF

V gene: TRBV6-5
clone size: -
D gene: -
J gene: TRBJ2-2
CDR3 length: 14
CDR3 DNA: TGTGCCAGCAGCGCAACAGTGAACACCGGGGAGCTGTTTTTT
CDR3 protein: CASSATVNTGELFF

V gene: TRBV5-4
clone size: -
D gene: TRBD1
J gene: TRBJ2-7
CDR3 length: 15
CDR3 DNA: TGTGCCAGCAGCTTGGAAGGGACAGGGTGGGCCGAGCAGTACTTC
CDR3 protein: CASSLEGTGWAEQYF

V gene: TRBV7-7
clone size: -
D gene: TRBD1
J gene: TRBJ2-1
CDR3 length: 13
CDR3 DNA: TGTGCCAGCAGTCACAACAGGGGTAATGAGCAGTTCTTC
CDR3 protein: CASSHNRGNEQFF

V gene: TRBV3-1/TRBV3-2
clone size: -
D gene: -
J gene: TRBJ1-3
CDR3 length: 16
CDR3 DNA: TGTGCCAGCAGCCCGCGAGGCGGCCGGGGTGGAAACACCATATATTTT
CDR3 protein: CASSPRGGRGGNTIYF

V gene: TRBV25-1
clone size: -
D gene: -
J gene: TRBJ1-6
CDR3 length: 14
CDR3 DNA: TGTGCCAGTAGAGGCGCCACCATTAATTCACCCCTCCACTTT
CDR3 protein: CASRGATINSPLHF

V gene: TRBV7-9
clone size: -
D gene: TRBD1
J gene: TRBJ1-1
CDR3 length: 13
CDR3 DNA: TGTGCCAGCAGCGCCACCTGGACAGGGATGGCTTTCTTT
CDR3 protein: CASSATWTGMAFF

V gene: TRBV30
clone size: -
D gene: -
J gene: TRBJ1-2
CDR3 length: 14
CDR3 DNA: TGTGCCTGGGCAGGGACTGGCAACTGGTATGGCTACACCTTC
CDR3 protein: CAWAGTGNWYGYTF

V gene: TRBV3-1/TRBV3-2
clone size: -
D gene: -
J gene: TRBJ1-1
CDR3 length: 14
CDR3 DNA: TGTGCCAGCAGCCAACGGGGATTGAACACTGAAGCTTTCTTT
CDR3 protein: CASSQRGLNTEAFF

V gene: TRBV19
clone size: -
D gene: -
J gene: TRBJ1-1
CDR3 length: 14
CDR3 DNA: TGTGCCAGTAGTATAGCCAGGGGATCCACTGAAGCTTTCTTT
CDR3 protein: CASSIARGSTEAFF

V gene: TRBV18
clone size: -
D gene: -
J gene: TRBJ1-1
CDR3 length: 16
CDR3 DNA: TGTGCCAGCTCACCACAGCCTACAGGGTTTCGAACTGAAGCTTTCTTT
CDR3 protein: CASSPQPTGFRTEAFF

V gene: TRBV10-3
clone size: -
D gene: -
J gene: TRBJ1-3
CDR3 length: 17
CDR3 DNA: TGTGCCATCATCAAAGACAGGTTACGCAGCTCTGGAAACACCATATATTTT
CDR3 protein: CAIIKDRLRSSGNTIYF

V gene: TRBV3-1/TRBV3-2
clone size: -
D gene: TRBD2
J gene: TRBJ2-7
CDR3 length: 18
CDR3 DNA: TGTGCCAGCAGCCAAGGGGACCTCGGGGGGTTGGACTCCTACGAGCAGTACTTC
CDR3 protein: CASSQGDLGGLDSYEQYF

V gene: TRBV5-4
clone size: -
D gene: TRBD2
J gene: TRBJ2-5
CDR3 length: 15
CDR3 DNA: TGTGCCAGCAGCCTCCTGACTAGCGGGGGCGAGACCCAGTACTTC
CDR3 protein: CASSLLTSGGETQYF

V gene: TRBV27
clone size: -
D gene: -
J gene: TRBJ1-5
CDR3 length: 15
CDR3 DNA: TGTGCCAGCAGTTTACGTCCAGGGAACAATCAGCCCCAGCATTTT
CDR3 protein: CASSLRPGNNQPQHF

V gene: TRBV19
clone size: -
D gene: TRBD2
J gene: TRBJ2-1
CDR3 length: 13
CDR3 DNA: TGTGCCAGTAGTAGCGGGGGGGCCTATGAGCAGTTCTTC
CDR3 protein: CASSSGGAYEQFF

V gene: TRBV9
clone size: -
D gene: -
J gene: TRBJ2-4
CDR3 length: 13
CDR3 DNA: TGTGCCAGCAGCAACCGGGACATGAACATTCAGTACTTC
CDR3 protein: CASSNRDMNIQYF

V gene: TRBV3-1/TRBV3-2
clone size: once
D gene: TRBD1
J gene: TRBJ1-2
CDR3 length: 14
CDR3 DNA: TGTGCCAGCAGCCAAGGACAGGGGGTGCTAGGCTACACCTTC
CDR3 protein: CASSQGQGVLGYTF